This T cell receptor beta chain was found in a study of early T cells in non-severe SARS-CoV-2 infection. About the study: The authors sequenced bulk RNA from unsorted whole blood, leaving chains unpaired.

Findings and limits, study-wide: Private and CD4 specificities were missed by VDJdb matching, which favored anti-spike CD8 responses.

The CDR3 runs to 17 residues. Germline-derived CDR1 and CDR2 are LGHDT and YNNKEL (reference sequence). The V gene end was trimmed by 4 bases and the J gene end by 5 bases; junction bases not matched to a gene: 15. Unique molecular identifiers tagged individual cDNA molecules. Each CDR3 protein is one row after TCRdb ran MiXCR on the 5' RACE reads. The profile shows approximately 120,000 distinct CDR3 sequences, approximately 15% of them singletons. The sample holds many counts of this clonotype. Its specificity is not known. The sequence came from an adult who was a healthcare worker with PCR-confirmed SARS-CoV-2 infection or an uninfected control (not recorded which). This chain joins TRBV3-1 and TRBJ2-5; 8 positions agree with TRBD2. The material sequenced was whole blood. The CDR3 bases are TGTGCCAGCAGCCTTAGACCCCCGGGACTAGAGGATGAGACCCAGTACTTC. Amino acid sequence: CASSLRPPGLEDETQYF.